One sample yielded the 5 T cell receptor beta chains listed below, sequenced in a study of blood T cell repertoires in COVID-19. Here immunoSEQ multiplex PCR was the method, and the copy in TCRdb shows in-frame clones only, minus some. The sample has 120,000 to 150,000 clones; roughly 80% are singletons. The material sequenced was peripheral blood. The receptor set was obtained from a man aged 50 or older with acute or convalescent COVID-19.

The rearrangement uses TRBV5-5 and TRBJ2-5, with TRBD1 matching over 11 bases. The V segment lost 3 bases and the J segment 4 bases; nucleotides outside the gene matches: 5. There are 15 residues in the CDR3. From germline, CDR1 is SGHKS and CDR2 YYEKEE (reference sequence). The CDR3, as DNA: TGTGCCAGCAGCTGGGGGACAGGGGGGCGAGAGACCCAGTACTTC. This translates into CASSWGTGGRETQYF.

The chain carries TRBV12-3 or TRBV12-4 and TRBJ1-1; 10 bases are shared with TRBD1. CDR3 size: 13 residues. J gave up 12 bases and V 7 bases, and 11 bases lay outside the gene matches. CDR3 in amino acids: CASTRDRGPRTFF. The CDR3 nucleotides are TGTGCCAGCACCCGGGACAGGGGCCCCCGGACTTTCTTT.

This clone was seen only once. The chain is built from TRBV19 and TRBJ2-2; maybe TRBD2 (6 bases). This CDR3 has 16 amino acids. The V gene's germline CDR1 is LNHDA and CDR2 SQIVND (reference sequence). Trimming took off 2 bases at V and 4 bases at J, with 14 bases between the two ends. CDR3 coding DNA: TGTGCCAGTAGTATAAACTTTGGAGGGTCCACCGGGGAGCTGTTTTTT. Residues: CASSINFGGSTGELFF. Using reference TRBV19 and TRBJ2-2 for the parts outside the CDR3, the full variable domain is DGGITQSPKYLFRKEGQNVTLSCEQNLNHDAMYWYRQDPGQGLRLIYYSQIVNDFQKGDIAEGYSVSREKKESFPLTVTSAQKNPTAFYLCASSINFGGSTGELFFGEGSRLTVL.

The V and J genes are TRBV9 and TRBJ2-1; 7 bases match TRBD2. Germline V gives CDR1 SGDLS, CDR2 YYNGEE. V lost 3 bases to trimming and J lost 0 bases; unmatched junction nucleotides: 6. This CDR3 is 16 amino acids long. The DNA for the CDR3 is TGTGCCAGCAGCGGCAGACTAGCCTCCTCCTACAATGAGCAGTTCTTC. As protein: CASSGRLASSYNEQFF.

The chain uses TRBV10-1 and TRBJ2-3; 8 bases are a match to TRBD2. The CDR3 extends over 16 amino acids. Looked up from germline, CDR1 is WNHNN and CDR2 is SYGVQD (reference sequence). The trim removed 4 bases at V and 4 bases at J, leaving 10 bases unmatched. For the CDR3, the DNA is TGCGCCAGCAGTGGATCCTTCCGGGGGGGCCCAGATACGCAGTATTTT. This sequence encodes CASSGSFRGGPDTQYF.